What follows is one T cell receptor (beta chain) and its context. The data are from a study of blood T cell repertoires in COVID-19. The wider study: COVID-19 samples, acute and convalescent, were from the United States, Italy and Spain. The analysed material was cDNA or gDNA that came from T cells, B-cell-depleted T cells, or PBMCs.

Per the study methods: Amplification of reference gene primers provided the estimated nucleated cell counts. The data were produced by immunoSEQ multiplex PCR, yet TCRdb's version contains in-frame clones alone and is incomplete. V and J calls and clone size follow that table, whereas D and trimming were derived from the DNA. The sample carries just under 20,000 clones, 85% recorded once. The CDR3 has 15 residues. Germline V gene data show CDR1 as SEHNR and CDR2 as FQNEAQ (reference sequence). Germline trimming cut 8 bases from V and 3 bases from J; bases unmatched to any gene: 10. Sequencing used peripheral blood. The chain has TRBV7-9 and TRBJ2-3, with 8 bases matching TRBD2. The sequence came from a human donor with active COVID-19. The donor label of this sample is uncertain. In nucleotides, the CDR3 is TGTGCCAGCCCCACGTCGGGGGGGTTGACAGATACGCAGTATTTT. This sequence encodes CASPTSGGLTDTQYF.